Sequencing of this T cell receptor beta chain was carried out in a study of vaccination effects on CD4 cells after COVID-19. Overall study context: Each participant was given two doses of one vaccine (BNT162b2 or mRNA-1273).

Study-level findings and limits: By a late point after vaccination, infection- and vaccine-induced clones had shrunk markedly through clonal contraction.

CD4+ T cell isolation took place after more than eight days of culture. Among the vaccine recipients, none had a prior SARS-CoV-2 infection, and nucleocapsid antibodies were negative. A half-medium replacement with IL-2 medium was carried out on days 3 and 7. This clone was observed a few times. Its antigen is undetermined. The assay was immunoSEQ multiplex PCR, and TCRdb's table has in-frame clones only and misses some. The sample lists around 35,000 clones, 65% to 85% occurring once. The CDR3 has 15 amino acids. Germline V gene lookup returns CDR1 SGHVS and CDR2 FQNEAQ. Trimming took 5 bases from V and 6 from J; bases not matched to a gene: 9.

The clonotype originates from a human donor who received a COVID-19 vaccine. The material sequenced was CD4+ T cells from PBMCs cultured without peptide, taken before COVID-19 vaccination. The V call is TRBV7-8, the J call TRBJ2-2; 7 bases line up with TRBD1. The CDR3 bases are TGTGCCAGCAGCCAACGACAGGGTTCGGCCGGGGAGCTGTTTTTT. Encoded protein: CASSQRQGSAGELFF.